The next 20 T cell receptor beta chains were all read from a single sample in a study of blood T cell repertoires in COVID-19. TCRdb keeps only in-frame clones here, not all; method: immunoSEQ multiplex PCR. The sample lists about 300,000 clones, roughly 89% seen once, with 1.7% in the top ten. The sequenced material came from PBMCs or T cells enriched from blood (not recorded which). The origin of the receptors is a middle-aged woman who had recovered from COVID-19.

The CDR3: CASSQVGTVTEAFF. The CDR3 DNA reads as TGTGCCAGCAGCCAAGTAGGGACAGTCACTGAAGCTTTCTTT. This chain connects TRBV3-1 (or the pseudogene TRBV3-2) to TRBJ1-1; 7 bases line up with TRBD1. Trimming removed 1 base from V and 4 bases from J; junction bases left unmatched: 3. In germline, CDR1 is LGHDT, CDR2 YNNKEL (reference sequence). This CDR3 contains 14 residues.

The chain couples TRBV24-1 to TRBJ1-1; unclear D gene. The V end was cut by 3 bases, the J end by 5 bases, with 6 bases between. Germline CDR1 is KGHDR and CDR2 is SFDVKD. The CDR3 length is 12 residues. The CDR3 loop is CATSDGGTEAFF. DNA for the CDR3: TGTGCCACCAGTGATGGAGGTACTGAAGCTTTCTTT.

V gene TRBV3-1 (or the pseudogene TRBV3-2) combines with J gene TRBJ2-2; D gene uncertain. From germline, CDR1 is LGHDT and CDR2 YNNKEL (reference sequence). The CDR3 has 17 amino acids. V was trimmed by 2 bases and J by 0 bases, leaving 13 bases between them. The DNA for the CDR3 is TGTGCCAGCAGCCAATGGAGCCGCACCTCGAACACCGGGGAGCTGTTTTTT. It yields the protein CASSQWSRTSNTGELFF.

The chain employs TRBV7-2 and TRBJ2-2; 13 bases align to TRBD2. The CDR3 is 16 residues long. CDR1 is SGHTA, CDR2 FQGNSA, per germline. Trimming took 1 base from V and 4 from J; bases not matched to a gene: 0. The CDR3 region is CASSLGLAGGTGELFF. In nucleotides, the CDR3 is TGTGCCAGCAGCTTAGGACTAGCGGGAGGCACCGGGGAGCTGTTTTTT.

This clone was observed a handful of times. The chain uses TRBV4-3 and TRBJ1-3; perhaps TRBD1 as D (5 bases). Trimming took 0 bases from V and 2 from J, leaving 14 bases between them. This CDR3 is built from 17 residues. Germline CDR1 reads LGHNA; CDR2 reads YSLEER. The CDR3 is CASSQDQAGPPGNTIYF. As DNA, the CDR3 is TGCGCCAGCAGCCAAGATCAAGCGGGGCCCCCTGGAAACACCATATATTTT.

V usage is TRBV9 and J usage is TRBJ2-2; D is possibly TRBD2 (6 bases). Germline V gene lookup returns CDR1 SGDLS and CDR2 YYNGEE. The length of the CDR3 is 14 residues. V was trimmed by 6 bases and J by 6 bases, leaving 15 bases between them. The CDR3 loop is CASNPDGGPGELFF. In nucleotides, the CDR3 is TGTGCCAGCAACCCCGACGGGGGACCCGGGGAGCTGTTTTTT.

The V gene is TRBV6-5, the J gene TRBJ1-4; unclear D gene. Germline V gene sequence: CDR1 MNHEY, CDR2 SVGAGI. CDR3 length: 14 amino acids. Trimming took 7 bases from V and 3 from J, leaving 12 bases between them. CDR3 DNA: TGTGCCAGCACCAACGCGCAGGCTAATGAAAAACTGTTTTTT. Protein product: CASTNAQANEKLFF.

CDR3 nucleotides: TGTGCCAGCAGCTCGGGACAGAACACTGAAGCTTTCTTT. As protein: CASSSGQNTEAFF. This chain links TRBV7-6 with TRBJ1-1, with TRBD1 as a possible D gene (6 bases). The CDR3 has 13 amino acids. Trimming cost V 4 bases and J 1 base, with 7 bases left between them. The V gene's germline CDR1 is SGHVS and CDR2 FNYEAQ.

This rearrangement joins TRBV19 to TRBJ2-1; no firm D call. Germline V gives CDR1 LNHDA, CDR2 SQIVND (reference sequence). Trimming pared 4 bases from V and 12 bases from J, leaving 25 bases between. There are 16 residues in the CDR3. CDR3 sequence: CASSTPGTPNYKTQFF. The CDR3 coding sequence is TGTGCCAGTAGTACCCCTGGAACCCCCAACTACAAGACGCAGTTCTTC.

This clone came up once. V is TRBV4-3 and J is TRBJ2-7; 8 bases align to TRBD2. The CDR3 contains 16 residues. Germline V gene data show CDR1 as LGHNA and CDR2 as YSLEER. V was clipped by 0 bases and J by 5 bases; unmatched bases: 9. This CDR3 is CASSQEISGSIHEQYF. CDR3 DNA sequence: TGCGCCAGCAGCCAAGAGATAAGCGGGAGTATCCACGAGCAGTACTTC.

As DNA, the CDR3 is TGTGCCAGCAGTTTAGTGAGGAATGAGCAGTTCTTC. It yields the protein CASSLVRNEQFF. V is TRBV12-3 or TRBV12-4 and J is TRBJ2-1; D not certain. V was shortened by 1 base and J by 7 bases, with 5 bases between the two germline ends. There are 12 residues in the CDR3.

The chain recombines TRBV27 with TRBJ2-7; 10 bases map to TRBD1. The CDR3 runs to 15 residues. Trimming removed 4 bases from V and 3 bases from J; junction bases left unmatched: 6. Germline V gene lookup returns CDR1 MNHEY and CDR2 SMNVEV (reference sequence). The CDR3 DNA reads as TGTGCCAGCAGTTACTACCGGGACAGGGGCTACGAGCAGTACTTC. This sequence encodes CASSYYRDRGYEQYF.

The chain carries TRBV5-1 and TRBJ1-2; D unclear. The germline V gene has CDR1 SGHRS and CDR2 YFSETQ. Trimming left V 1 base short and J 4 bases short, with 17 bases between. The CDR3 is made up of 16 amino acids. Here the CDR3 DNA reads TGCGCCAGCAGCTTGACTACGGGAGGCCGAAGCTATGGCTACACCTTC. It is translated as CASSLTTGGRSYGYTF.

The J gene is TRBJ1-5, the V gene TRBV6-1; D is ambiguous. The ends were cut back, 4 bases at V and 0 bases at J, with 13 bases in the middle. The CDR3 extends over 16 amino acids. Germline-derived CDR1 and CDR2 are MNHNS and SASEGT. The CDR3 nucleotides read TGTGCCAGCAGTGGAAGGTCAGGTAATAGCAATCAGCCCCAGCATTTT. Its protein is CASSGRSGNSNQPQHF.

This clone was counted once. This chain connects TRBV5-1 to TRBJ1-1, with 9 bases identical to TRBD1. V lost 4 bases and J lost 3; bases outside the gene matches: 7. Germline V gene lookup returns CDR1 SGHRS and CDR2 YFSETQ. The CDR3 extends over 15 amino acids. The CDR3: CASSQGTGWDTEAFF. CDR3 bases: TGCGCCAGCAGCCAAGGGACAGGGTGGGACACTGAAGCTTTCTTT.

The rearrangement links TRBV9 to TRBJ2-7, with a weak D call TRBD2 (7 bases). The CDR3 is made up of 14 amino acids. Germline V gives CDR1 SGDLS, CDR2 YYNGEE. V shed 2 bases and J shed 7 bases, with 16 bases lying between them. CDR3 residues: CASSVRGASEEQYF. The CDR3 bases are TGTGCCAGCAGCGTCCGGGGGGCTTCGGAGGAGCAGTACTTC.

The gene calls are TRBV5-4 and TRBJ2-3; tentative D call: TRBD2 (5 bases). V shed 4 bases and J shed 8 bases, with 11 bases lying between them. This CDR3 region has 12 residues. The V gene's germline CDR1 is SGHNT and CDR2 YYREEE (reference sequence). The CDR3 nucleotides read TGTGCCAGCAGCCTCGACTACAGTACGCAGTATTTT. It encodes CASSLDYSTQYF.

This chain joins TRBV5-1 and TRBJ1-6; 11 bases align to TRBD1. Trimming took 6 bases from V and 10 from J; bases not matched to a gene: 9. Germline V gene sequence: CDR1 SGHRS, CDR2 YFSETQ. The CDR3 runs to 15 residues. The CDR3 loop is CASTQGDRGNSPLHF. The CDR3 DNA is TGCGCCAGCACCCAGGGGGACAGGGGGAACTCACCCCTCCACTTT.

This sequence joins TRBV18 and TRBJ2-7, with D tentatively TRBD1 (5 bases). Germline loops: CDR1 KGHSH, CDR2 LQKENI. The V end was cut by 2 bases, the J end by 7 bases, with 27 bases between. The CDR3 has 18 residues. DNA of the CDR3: TGTGCCAGCTCACCATCTCACGAACCAGGGCCTCTCTCGCGTGAGCAGTACTTC. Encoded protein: CASSPSHEPGPLSREQYF.

The CDR3 loop is CASSPLGAPYNEQFF. CDR3 nucleotides: TGTGCCAGCAGCCCCCTTGGGGCCCCCTACAATGAGCAGTTCTTC. The chain combines TRBV5-5 with TRBJ2-1; TRBD1 is a possible D gene (5 bases). In germline, CDR1 is SGHKS, CDR2 YYEKEE (reference sequence). The germline V and J ends were trimmed by 4 bases and 2 bases, with 13 bases remaining between them. The length of the CDR3 is 15 residues.